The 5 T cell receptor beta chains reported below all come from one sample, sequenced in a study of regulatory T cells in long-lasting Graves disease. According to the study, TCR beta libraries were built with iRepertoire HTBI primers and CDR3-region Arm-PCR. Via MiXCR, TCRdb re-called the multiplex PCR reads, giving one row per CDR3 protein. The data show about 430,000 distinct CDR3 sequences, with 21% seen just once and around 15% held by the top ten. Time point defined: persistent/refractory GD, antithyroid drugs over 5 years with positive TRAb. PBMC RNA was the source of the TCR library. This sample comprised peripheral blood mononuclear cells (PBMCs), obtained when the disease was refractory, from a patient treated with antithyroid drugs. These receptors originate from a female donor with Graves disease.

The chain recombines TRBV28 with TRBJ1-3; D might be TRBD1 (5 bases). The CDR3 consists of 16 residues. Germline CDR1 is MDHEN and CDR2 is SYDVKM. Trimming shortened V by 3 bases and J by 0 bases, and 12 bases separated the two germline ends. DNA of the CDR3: TGTGCCAGCAGTTTCTCGACAGTTCGCTCTGGAAACACCATATATTTT. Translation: CASSFSTVRSGNTIYF.

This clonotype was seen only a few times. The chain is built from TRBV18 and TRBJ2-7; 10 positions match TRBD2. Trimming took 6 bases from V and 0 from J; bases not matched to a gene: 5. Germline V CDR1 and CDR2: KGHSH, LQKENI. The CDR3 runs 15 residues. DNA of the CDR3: TGTGCCAGCTCCCCTACTAGCGGGGTCTCCTACGAGCAGTACTTC. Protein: CASSPTSGVSYEQYF.

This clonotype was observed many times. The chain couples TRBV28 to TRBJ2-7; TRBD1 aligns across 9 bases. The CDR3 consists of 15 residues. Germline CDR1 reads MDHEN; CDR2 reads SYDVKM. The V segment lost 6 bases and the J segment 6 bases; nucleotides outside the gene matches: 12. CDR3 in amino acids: CASSFRRTGVSEQYF. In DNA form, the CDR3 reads TGTGCCAGCAGCTTTCGTAGGACAGGGGTTTCCGAGCAGTACTTC.

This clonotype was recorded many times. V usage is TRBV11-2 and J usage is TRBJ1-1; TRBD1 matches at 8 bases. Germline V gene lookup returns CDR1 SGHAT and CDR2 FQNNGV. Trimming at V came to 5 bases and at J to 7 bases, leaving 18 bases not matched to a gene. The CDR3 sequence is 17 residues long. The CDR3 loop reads CASSLLSARGPFGEAFF. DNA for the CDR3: TGTGCCAGCAGCCTGTTGAGCGCCAGGGGGCCCTTTGGTGAAGCTTTCTTT.

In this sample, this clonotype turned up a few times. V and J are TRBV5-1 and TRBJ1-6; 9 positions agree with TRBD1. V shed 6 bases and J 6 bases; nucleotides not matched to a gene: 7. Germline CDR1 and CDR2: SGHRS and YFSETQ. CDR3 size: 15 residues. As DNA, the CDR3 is TGCGCCAGCACGACCGGGACAGGGTCTAATTCACCCCTCCACTTT. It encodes CASTTGTGSNSPLHF.